The sequence of this T cell receptor beta chain was determined in a study of CD8 T cells in ankylosing spondylitis. General study findings and limits: Blood from ankylosing spondylitis patients appeared to carry a characteristic roughly 8-variant TCR beta motif.

TCRdb re-called the 5' RACE reads with MiXCR, one entry per CDR3 protein. The repertoire includes about 220,000 distinct CDR3 sequences, 7% to 8% of them detected once, and around 14% sits in the top ten. This clonotype showed up many times. Its antigen is not identified. V was shortened by 5 bases and J by 5 bases, with 10 bases between the two germline ends. Germline V lookup: CDR1 SGHVS, CDR2 FQNEAQ. This CDR3 is 13 amino acids long. Sequencing was performed on blood, either unsorted or a sorted T cell fraction (not recorded which). The source is a male donor with ankylosing spondylitis. The gene calls are TRBV7-8 and TRBJ2-1; D unresolved. CDR3 DNA: TGTGCCAGCAGCCCATTAATGAACAATGAGCAGTTCTTC. Translating it yields CASSPLMNNEQFF. Based on the CDR3 plus reference TRBV7-8 and TRBJ2-1, the full variable domain is GAGVSQSPRYKVAKRGQDVALRCDPISGHVSLFWYQQALGQGPEFLTYFQNEAQLDKSGLPSDRFFAERPEGSVSTLKIQRTQQEDSAVYLCASSPLMNNEQFFGPGTRLTVL.